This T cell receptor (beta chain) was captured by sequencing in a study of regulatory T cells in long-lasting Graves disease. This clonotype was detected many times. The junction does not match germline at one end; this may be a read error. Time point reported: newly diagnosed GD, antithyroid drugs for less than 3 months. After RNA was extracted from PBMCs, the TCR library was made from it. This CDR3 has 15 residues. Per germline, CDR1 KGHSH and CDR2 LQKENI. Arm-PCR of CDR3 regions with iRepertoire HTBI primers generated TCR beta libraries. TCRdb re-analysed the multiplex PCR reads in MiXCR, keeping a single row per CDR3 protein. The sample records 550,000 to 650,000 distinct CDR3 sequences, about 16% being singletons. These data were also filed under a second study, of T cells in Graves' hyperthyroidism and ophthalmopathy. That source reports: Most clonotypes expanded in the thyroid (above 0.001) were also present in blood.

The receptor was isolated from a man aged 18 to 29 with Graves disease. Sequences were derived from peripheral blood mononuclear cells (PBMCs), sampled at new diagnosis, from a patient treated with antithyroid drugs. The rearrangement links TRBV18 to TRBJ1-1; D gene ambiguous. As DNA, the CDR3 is TGTGCCAGCTCACCAGGGAGGGTGATGAATACTGAAGCTTTCTTT. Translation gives CASSPGRVMNTEAFF.